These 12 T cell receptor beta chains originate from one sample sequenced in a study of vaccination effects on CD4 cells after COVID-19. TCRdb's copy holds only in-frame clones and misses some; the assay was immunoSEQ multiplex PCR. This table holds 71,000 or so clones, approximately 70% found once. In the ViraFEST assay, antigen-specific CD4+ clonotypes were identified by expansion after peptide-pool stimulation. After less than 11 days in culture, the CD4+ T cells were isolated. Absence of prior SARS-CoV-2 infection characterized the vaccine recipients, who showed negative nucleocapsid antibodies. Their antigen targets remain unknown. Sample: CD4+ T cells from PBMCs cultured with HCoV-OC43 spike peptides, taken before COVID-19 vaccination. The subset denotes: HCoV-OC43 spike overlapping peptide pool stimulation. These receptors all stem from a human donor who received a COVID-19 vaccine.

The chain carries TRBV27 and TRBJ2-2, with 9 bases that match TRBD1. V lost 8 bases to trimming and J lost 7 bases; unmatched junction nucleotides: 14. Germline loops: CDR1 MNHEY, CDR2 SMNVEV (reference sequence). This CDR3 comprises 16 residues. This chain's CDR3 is CASLAKSQGAGGELFF. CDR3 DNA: TGTGCCAGCTTAGCCAAGTCACAGGGGGCCGGCGGGGAGCTGTTTTTT.

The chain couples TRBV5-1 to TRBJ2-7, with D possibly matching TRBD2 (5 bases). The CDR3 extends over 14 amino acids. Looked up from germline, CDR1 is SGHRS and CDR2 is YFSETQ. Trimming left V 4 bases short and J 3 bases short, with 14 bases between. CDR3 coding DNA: TGCGCCAGCAGCCAGGACCCGGGGATCTACGAGCAGTACGTC. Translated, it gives CASSQDPGIYEQYV.

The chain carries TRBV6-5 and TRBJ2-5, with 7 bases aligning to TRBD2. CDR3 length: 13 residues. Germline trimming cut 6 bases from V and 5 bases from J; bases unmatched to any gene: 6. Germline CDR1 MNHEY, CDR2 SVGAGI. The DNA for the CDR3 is TGTGCCAGCAGGCGTGGGGGGGGTGAGACCCAGTACTTC. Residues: CASRRGGGETQYF.

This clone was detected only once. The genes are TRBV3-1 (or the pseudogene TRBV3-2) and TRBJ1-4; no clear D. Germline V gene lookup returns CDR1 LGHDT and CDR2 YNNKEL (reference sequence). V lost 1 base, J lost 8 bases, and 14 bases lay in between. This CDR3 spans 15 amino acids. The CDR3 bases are TGTGCCAGCAGCCAAGTGGTAGGGTCCGGAGAAAAACTGTTTTTT. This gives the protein CASSQVVGSGEKLFF.

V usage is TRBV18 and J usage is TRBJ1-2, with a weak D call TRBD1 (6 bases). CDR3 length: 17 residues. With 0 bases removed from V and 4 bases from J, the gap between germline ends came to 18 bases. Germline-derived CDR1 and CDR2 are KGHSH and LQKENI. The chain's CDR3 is CASSPPKPGVSSYGYTF. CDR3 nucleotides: TGTGCCAGCTCACCACCAAAGCCAGGGGTCTCAAGCTATGGCTACACCTTC.

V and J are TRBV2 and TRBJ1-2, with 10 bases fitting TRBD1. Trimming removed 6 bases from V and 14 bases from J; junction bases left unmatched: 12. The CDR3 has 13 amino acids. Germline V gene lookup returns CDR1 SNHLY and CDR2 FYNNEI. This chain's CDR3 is CASRGDRGSVLTF. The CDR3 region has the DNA TGTGCCAGCAGAGGGGACAGGGGCTCCGTTCTGACCTTC.

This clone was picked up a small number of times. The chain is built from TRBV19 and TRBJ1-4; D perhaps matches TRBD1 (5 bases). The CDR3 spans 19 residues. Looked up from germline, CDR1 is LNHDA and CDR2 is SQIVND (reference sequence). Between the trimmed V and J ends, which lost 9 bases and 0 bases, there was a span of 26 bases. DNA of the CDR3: TGTGCCAGCGGAGTCGCCGGGACGGCGTATACATCAACTAATGAAAAACTGTTTTTT. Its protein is CASGVAGTAYTSTNEKLFF.

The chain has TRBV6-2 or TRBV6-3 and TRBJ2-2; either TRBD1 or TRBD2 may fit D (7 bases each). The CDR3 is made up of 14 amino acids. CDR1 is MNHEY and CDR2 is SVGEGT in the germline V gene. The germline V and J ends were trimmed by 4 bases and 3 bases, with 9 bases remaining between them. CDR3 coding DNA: TGTGCCAGCAGTTCAGGGGGGGACACCGGGGAGCTGTTTTTT. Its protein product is CASSSGGDTGELFF.

Here the CDR3 reads CASSSISYEQYV. In DNA, the CDR3 is TGCGCCAGCAGCTCCATCTCCTACGAGCAGTACGTC. V and J are TRBV5-1 and TRBJ2-7; D gene unclear. Per the germline V gene, CDR1 is SGHRS and CDR2 is YFSETQ. V dropped 3 bases and J dropped 0 bases, with 4 bases sitting between them. CDR3 size: 12 residues.

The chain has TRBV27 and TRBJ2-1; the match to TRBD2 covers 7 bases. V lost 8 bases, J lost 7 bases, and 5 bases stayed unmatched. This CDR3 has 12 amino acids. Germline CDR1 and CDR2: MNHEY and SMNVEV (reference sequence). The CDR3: CASRTGGNEQFF. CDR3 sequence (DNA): TGTGCCAGCCGAACCGGGGGGAATGAGCAGTTCTTC.

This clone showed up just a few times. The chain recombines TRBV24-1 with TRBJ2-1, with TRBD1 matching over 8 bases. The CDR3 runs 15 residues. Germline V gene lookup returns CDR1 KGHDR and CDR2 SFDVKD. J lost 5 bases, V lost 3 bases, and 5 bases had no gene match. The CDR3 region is CATSDTRTGNNEQFF. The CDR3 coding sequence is TGTGCCACCAGTGATACGCGGACAGGGAACAATGAGCAGTTCTTC.

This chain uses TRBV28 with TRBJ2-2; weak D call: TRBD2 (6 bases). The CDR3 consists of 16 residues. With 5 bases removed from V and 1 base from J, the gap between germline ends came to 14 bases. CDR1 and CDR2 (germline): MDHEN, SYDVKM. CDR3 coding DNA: TGTGCCAGCAGTACCCCCGGCGGGGAGAACACCGGGGAGCTGTTTTTT. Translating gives CASSTPGGENTGELFF.